The 3 T cell receptor beta chains in this list originate from one sample, sequenced in a study. One entry per CDR3 protein, called by TCRdb with MiXCR from the 5' RACE reads. The sample lists 40,000 to 65,000 distinct CDR3 sequences; around 26% were seen once. The sequenced sample was tumor-infiltrating naive CD4+ T cells sorted from the breast tumor. The subset denotes: naive CD4+ T cells, CD4+CD45RA+CD25-. The receptors come from a female donor with breast cancer.

This clonotype was observed a few times. The CDR3 region is CASSLSRIDEQYF. In nucleotides, the CDR3 is TGCGCCAGCAGCTTGTCTAGAATTGACGAGCAGTACTTC. The V and J genes are TRBV5-1 and TRBJ2-7; D is unclear. CDR3 length: 13 amino acids. The V end was cut by 1 base, the J end by 5 bases, with 10 bases between. The germline gives CDR1 SGHRS, CDR2 YFSETQ.

The chain combines TRBV20-1 with TRBJ2-5; 8 bases are shared with TRBD2. CDR1 and CDR2 from the germline V gene are DFQATT and SNEGSKA (reference sequence). The CDR3 length is 15 residues. The V gene end was trimmed by 3 bases and the J gene end by 4 bases; junction bases not matched to a gene: 10. The CDR3, as DNA: TGCAGTGCTAGTCCGGGGGGGCCGATAAGAGAGACCCAGTACTTC. It specifies CSASPGGPIRETQYF.

This clonotype was seen a few times. V usage is TRBV20-1 and J usage is TRBJ2-7, with 7 bases aligning to TRBD1. The CDR3 is 14 residues long. Germline V gene data show CDR1 as DFQATT and CDR2 as SNEGSKA (reference sequence). V shed 3 bases, J shed 2 bases, and the junction held 7 bases outside the gene matches. The CDR3 nucleotides are TGCAGTGCTAGGCGTCCGGGGACAGCCTACGAGCAGTACTTC. The encoded protein is CSARRPGTAYEQYF.